A selection of T cell receptor beta chains follows, all from one sample in a study of blood T cells in healthy people across ages. TCRdb redid the calling of the 5' RACE reads with MiXCR, one entry per CDR3 protein. The data contain 1,500,000 or so distinct CDR3 sequences, around 59% of them singletons. The sequencing input was blood. The receptor source for this set is a man younger than 35 in good health. CDR3s include the opening cysteine and the closing phenylalanine or tryptophan. The D gene is left open where the match is weak. Only part of the rows carry a size: once, few, many, or a class if the clone is expanded.

J | D | V | size | CDR3 | DNA
TRBJ2-4 | . | TRBV6-2/TRBV6-3 | . | CASIHSTCGEEQYF | TGTGCCAGCATTCACTCGACCTGCGGGGAAGAGCAGTACTTC
TRBJ2-3 | TRBD2 | TRBV28 | once | CASSLSAGGVTDTQYF | TGTGCCAGCAGTTTATCAGCGGGGGGGGTGACAGATACGCAGTATTTT
TRBJ2-7 | . | TRBV6-1 | . | CASSDPYSGGVYEQYF | TGTGCCAGCAGTGACCCCTACTCAGGGGGGGTCTACGAGCAGTACTTC
TRBJ2-5 | . | TRBV6-6 | . | CASSYGDLAEQYF | TGTGCCAGCAGTTACGGGGACTTGGCGGAACAGTACTTC
TRBJ1-6 | TRBD1 | TRBV12-3/TRBV12-4 | . | CASSPGAGGPLHF | TGTGCCAGCAGTCCAGGGGCAGGGGGACCCCTCCACTTT
TRBJ1-2 | TRBD1 | TRBV4-1 | . | CASSPRTGAGVFGYTF | TGCGCCAGCAGCCCTCGGACAGGTGCGGGGGTTTTCGGCTACACCTTC
TRBJ2-1 | . | TRBV4-2 | . | CASSQGPRDYNEQFF | TGTGCCAGCAGCCAAGGTCCTAGAGACTACAATGAGCAGTTCTTC
TRBJ1-1 | . | TRBV20-1 | few | CSAGGGNTEAFF | TGCAGTGCTGGGGGAGGGAACACTGAAGCTTTCTTT
TRBJ2-5 | . | TRBV27 | once | CASRKTKGETQYF | TGTGCCAGCAGAAAAACTAAGGGTGAGACCCAGTACTTC
TRBJ2-7 | . | TRBV7-9 | . | CATSSGTYGQYF | TGTGCCACCTCGTCAGGGACCTACGGGCAGTACTTC
TRBJ2-5 | . | TRBV7-2 | few | CASSLNFRATQYF | TGTGCCAGCAGCTTAAATTTTAGGGCGACCCAGTACTTC
TRBJ1-1 | . | TRBV29-1 | . | CSVDSWVNTEAFF | TGCAGCGTTGACAGCTGGGTTAACACTGAAGCTTTCTTT
TRBJ2-1 | TRBD2 | TRBV7-2 | . | CASSLVAGGGGNEQFF | TGTGCCAGCAGCTTAGTGGCGGGGGGCGGAGGGAATGAGCAGTTCTTC
TRBJ2-7 | TRBD1 | TRBV12-3/TRBV12-4 | . | CASSHGTGGEQYF | TGTGCCAGCAGTCACGGGACAGGGGGCGAGCAGTACTTC
TRBJ2-1 | TRBD1 | TRBV29-1 | few | CSVEDHDGQGARNEQFF | TGCAGCGTTGAAGATCATGATGGGCAGGGGGCGCGGAATGAGCAGTTCTTC
TRBJ2-4 | TRBD2 | TRBV12-3/TRBV12-4 | . | CASSSPGGIQYF | TGTGCCAGCAGCTCCCCGGGGGGCATTCAGTACTTC
TRBJ2-5 | TRBD2 | TRBV6-2/TRBV6-3 | . | CASSVSSGQETQYF | TGTGCCAGCAGTGTTTCTAGCGGACAAGAGACCCAGTACTTC
TRBJ1-2 | TRBD1 | TRBV6-5 | . | CASSVGQVNYGYTF | TGTGCCAGCAGCGTTGGACAGGTTAACTATGGCTACACCTTC
TRBJ2-3 | . | TRBV27 | . | CASIGTFSTDTQYF | TGTGCCAGTATCGGGACATTTAGCACAGATACGCAGTATTTT
TRBJ2-7 | TRBD1 | TRBV29-1 | . | CSVELGTDEQYF | TGCAGCGTCGAACTCGGGACAGACGAGCAGTACTTC
TRBJ2-2 | . | TRBV6-2/TRBV6-3 | . | CASSYEGTGELFF | TGTGCCAGCAGTTACGAGGGGACCGGGGAGCTGTTTTTT
TRBJ2-1 | . | TRBV2 | few | CASGMGGRNEQFF | TGTGCCAGCGGGATGGGGGGTCGGAATGAGCAGTTCTTC
TRBJ2-7 | . | TRBV24-1 | once | CAGTQGEYEQYF | TGTGCGGGAACCCAGGGAGAATACGAGCAGTACTTC
TRBJ1-6 | . | TRBV11-2 | . | CASSLARDSPLHF | TGTGCCAGCAGCTTAGCTCGTGATTCACCCCTCCACTTT
TRBJ2-3 | . | TRBV12-3/TRBV12-4 | . | CASSSFHVGTGTDTQYF | TGTGCCAGCAGTTCGTTTCATGTCGGGACGGGCACAGATACGCAGTATTTT
TRBJ2-7 | . | TRBV5-1 | few | CASSYVPGFSTYEQYF | TGCGCCAGCAGCTACGTTCCGGGATTTTCTACCTACGAGCAGTACTTC
TRBJ2-1 | TRBD2 | TRBV24-1 | . | CATSDPRAGSSYNEQFF | TGTGCCACCAGTGACCCACGAGCGGGGAGCTCCTACAATGAGCAGTTCTTC
TRBJ2-7 | . | TRBV7-2 | . | CASSLTGPSFYEQYF | TGTGCCAGCAGCTTAACAGGCCCCTCATTCTACGAGCAGTACTTC
TRBJ2-1 | . | TRBV6-6 | . | CASSYSIENHNEQFF | TGTGCCAGCAGTTACTCGATTGAAAACCACAATGAGCAGTTCTTC
TRBJ1-2 | TRBD1 | TRBV29-1 | . | CSVQQGDYGYTF | TGCAGCGTTCAACAGGGGGACTATGGCTACACCTTC
TRBJ2-5 | . | TRBV12-3/TRBV12-4 | few | CASSFQGSETQYF | TGTGCCAGCAGTTTTCAGGGGAGTGAGACCCAGTACTTC
TRBJ2-7 | . | TRBV20-1 | . | CSARDPYPDSPYEQYF | TGCAGTGCTAGAGATCCTTACCCGGACAGCCCCTACGAGCAGTACTTC
TRBJ2-7 | TRBD2 | TRBV4-1 | . | CASSPSQGEGLLDEQYF | TGCGCCAGCAGCCCCTCTCAAGGGGAGGGCCTTCTGGACGAGCAGTACTTC
TRBJ1-1 | TRBD1 | TRBV10-3 | . | CAISRDSTFEAFF | TGTGCCATCAGCCGGGACAGTACCTTTGAAGCTTTCTTT
TRBJ2-7 | TRBD2 | TRBV24-1 | . | CATQLAGEQYF | TGTGCCACCCAACTAGCGGGTGAGCAGTACTTC
TRBJ2-7 | . | TRBV2 | . | CASTLGPITYEQYF | TGTGCCAGCACCCTGGGACCGATAACCTACGAGCAGTACTTC
TRBJ2-7 | . | TRBV9 | once | CASSVAGADYEQYF | TGTGCCAGCAGCGTAGCAGGGGCGGACTACGAGCAGTACTTC
TRBJ1-2 | . | TRBV6-1 | . | CASPSGRGFGYTF | TGTGCCAGCCCTTCCGGGCGCGGGTTTGGCTACACCTTC
TRBJ2-6 | . | TRBV7-2 | few | CALGPRGGISGANVLTF | TGTGCTCTTGGCCCCAGGGGAGGGATATCTGGGGCCAACGTCCTGACTTTC
TRBJ1-5 | . | TRBV20-1 | . | CSASGTLGNQPQHF | TGCAGTGCTTCCGGGACCTTGGGGAATCAGCCCCAGCATTTT
TRBJ2-7 | TRBD1 | TRBV6-5 | . | CASSPVRDRGPEQYF | TGTGCCAGCAGTCCCGTCCGGGACAGGGGGCCCGAGCAGTACTTC
TRBJ2-7 | . | TRBV5-1 | few | CASNDIDTDPTYEQYF | TGCGCCAGCAACGACATTGATACCGACCCCACCTACGAGCAGTACTTC
TRBJ2-7 | . | TRBV24-1 | . | CATSVWGDEQYF | TGTGCCACCAGTGTATGGGGGGACGAGCAGTACTTC
TRBJ2-1 | TRBD2 | TRBV2 | . | CASRKAASGPRQFF | TGTGCCAGCAGAAAGGCGGCTAGCGGGCCAAGGCAGTTCTTC
TRBJ1-2 | TRBD1 | TRBV7-9 | . | CASSSSGGQAYGYTF | TGTGCCAGCAGCTCCTCAGGGGGGCAGGCCTATGGCTACACCTTC
TRBJ2-3 | TRBD2 | TRBV2 | . | CASRGTSGTDTQYF | TGTGCCAGCAGAGGGACTAGCGGCACAGATACGCAGTATTTT
TRBJ1-6 | . | TRBV3-1 | . | CASSQEPWTENNSPLHF | TGTGCCAGTAGCCAAGAACCTTGGACGGAAAATAATTCACCCCTCCACTTT
TRBJ1-5 | . | TRBV12-3/TRBV12-4 | . | CASRTDYNQPQHF | TGTGCCAGCAGGACAGACTACAATCAGCCCCAGCATTTT
TRBJ1-5 | . | TRBV4-2 | . | CASSQRDLEQPQHF | TGTGCCAGCAGCCAACGAGACCTAGAACAGCCCCAGCATTTT
TRBJ1-2 | TRBD1 | TRBV5-4 | . | CASSSPGQGRGYTF | TGTGCCAGCAGCTCGCCGGGACAGGGGAGAGGCTACACCTTC
TRBJ1-2 | TRBD1 | TRBV10-3 | . | CATRELQGDGYTF | TGTGCCACCAGAGAACTTCAGGGGGACGGCTACACCTTC
TRBJ2-2 | . | TRBV5-5 | . | CASSQIGELFF | TGTGCCAGTAGCCAGATCGGGGAGCTGTTTTTT
TRBJ1-2 | TRBD1 | TRBV11-2 | . | CASSSPGQIFGGYTF | TGTGCCAGCAGCAGTCCGGGACAGATATTCGGAGGCTACACCTTC
TRBJ2-3 | TRBD2 | TRBV7-2 | . | CASSSRGGGLWTDTQYF | TGTGCCAGCAGCTCTAGAGGCGGGGGGCTGTGGACAGATACGCAGTATTTT
TRBJ2-6 | TRBD1 | TRBV4-2 | . | CASSQVYPPTGVPNVLTF | TGTGCCAGCAGCCAAGTTTACCCCCCAACAGGGGTGCCCAACGTCCTGACTTTC
TRBJ2-1 | TRBD2 | TRBV6-2/TRBV6-3 | few | CASIRGGAYEQFF | TGTGCCAGCATTCGCGGGGGGGCCTATGAGCAGTTCTTC
TRBJ1-4 | . | TRBV11-2 | . | CASSLAGAKLFF | TGTGCCAGCAGCTTAGCGGGGGCAAAACTGTTTTTT
TRBJ2-3 | . | TRBV28 | . | CASTEGGTDTQYF | TGTGCCAGCACCGAGGGGGGCACAGATACGCAGTATTTT
TRBJ2-1 | . | TRBV7-7 | . | CASSLGALPNEQFF | TGTGCTAGCAGCCTAGGGGCCCTCCCCAATGAGCAGTTCTTC
TRBJ1-2 | TRBD1 | TRBV27 | . | CASSLGTGENGYTF | TGTGCCAGCAGTTTGGGGACAGGGGAAAACGGCTACACCTTC